The T cell receptor (beta chain) under discussion was sequenced for a study of blood T cell repertoires in COVID-19. For the study at large: COVID-19 samples from acute and convalescent phases originated in the United States, Italy and Spain.

Trimming took off 6 bases at V and 1 base at J, with 7 bases between the two ends. CDR3 length: 13 residues. CDR1 and CDR2 from the germline V gene are MNHEY and SVGAGI. In the study's own analysis: Nucleated cell counts were estimated from reference gene primer amplification. Only in-frame clones appear in the TCRdb table, and some are missing; sequencing was by immunoSEQ multiplex PCR. That table gives V, J and clone size, and the DNA gave D and trimming. The table records about 140,000 clones, roughly 90% of them present only once. This sequence joins TRBV6-5 and TRBJ1-5; D is unclear. The TCR comes from a human donor with COVID-19, enrolled during active disease. The donor label of this sample is uncertain. The sample was peripheral blood. The CDR3 protein is CASRVGSNQPQHF. In nucleotides, the CDR3 is TGTGCCAGCAGGGTCGGGAGCAATCAGCCCCAGCATTTT.